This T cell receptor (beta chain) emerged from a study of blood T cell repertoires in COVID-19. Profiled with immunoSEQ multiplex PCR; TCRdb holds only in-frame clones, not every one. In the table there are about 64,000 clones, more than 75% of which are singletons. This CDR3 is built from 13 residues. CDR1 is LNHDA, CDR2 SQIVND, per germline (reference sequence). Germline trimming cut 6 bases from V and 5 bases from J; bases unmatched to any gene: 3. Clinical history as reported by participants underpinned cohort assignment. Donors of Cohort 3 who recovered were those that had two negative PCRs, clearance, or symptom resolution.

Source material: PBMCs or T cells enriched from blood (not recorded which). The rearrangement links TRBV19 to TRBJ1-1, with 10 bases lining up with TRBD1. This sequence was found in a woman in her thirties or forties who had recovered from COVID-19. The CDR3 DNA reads TGTGCCAGTAGCGACAGGGGGCGGACTGAAGCTTTCTTT. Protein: CASSDRGRTEAFF.